The clone carrying this T cell receptor beta chain occurred many times. The antigen remains unidentified. These data come from a study of identical twins. TCRdb re-called the 5' RACE reads with MiXCR, one entry per CDR3 protein. The top ten hold roughly 5% of the sample, which has under 250,000 distinct CDR3 sequences, 6% to 8.5% seen once. Study-wide results and limits: Zero-insertion findings could be partly confounded by invariant cells (MAIT and iNKT cells). Where out-of-frame alpha sequences were twin-shared, they showed excess low generation probability. Weaker excess twin sharing was observed in beta out-of-frame sequences.

V was pared by 5 bases and J by 0 bases, with 10 bases between. Germline CDR1 is SEHNR and CDR2 is FQNEAQ (reference sequence). The CDR3 is 14 residues long. This sample also belongs to another study, concerning yellow fever vaccine responses in identical twins.

The rearrangement uses TRBV7-9 and TRBJ1-1; maybe TRBD1 (6 bases). The source is a woman in her late teens or twenties in good health. The material sequenced was CD8+ T cells sorted from blood. The CDR3 bases are TGTGCCAGCAGCCAGACAGGAATGAACACTGAAGCTTTCTTT. Residues: CASSQTGMNTEAFF.